This T cell receptor beta chain was sequenced for a study of neoadjuvant nivolumab and ipilimumab in lung cancer. Some clones are missing from TCRdb's copy, which holds only in-frame ones; the method was immunoSEQ multiplex PCR. The sample shows roughly 32,000 clones, roughly 90% of them seen only once. After removal of 3 bases from V and 5 bases from J, the junction contained 7 bases not matched to a gene. The CDR3 has 17 amino acids. Germline V gene sequence: CDR1 SGHNT, CDR2 YYREEE (reference sequence). The sequence was collected from an adult with non-small cell lung cancer. The sequencing here drew on peripheral blood, taken after neoadjuvant nivolumab, alone or with ipilimumab, at or shortly before surgery. The chain recombines TRBV5-4 with TRBJ2-5; 16 bases map to TRBD2. CDR3 in amino acids: CASSSGTSGRGLETQYF. CDR3 nucleotides: TGTGCCAGCAGCTCCGGGACTAGCGGGAGGGGTCTGGAGACCCAGTACTTC.